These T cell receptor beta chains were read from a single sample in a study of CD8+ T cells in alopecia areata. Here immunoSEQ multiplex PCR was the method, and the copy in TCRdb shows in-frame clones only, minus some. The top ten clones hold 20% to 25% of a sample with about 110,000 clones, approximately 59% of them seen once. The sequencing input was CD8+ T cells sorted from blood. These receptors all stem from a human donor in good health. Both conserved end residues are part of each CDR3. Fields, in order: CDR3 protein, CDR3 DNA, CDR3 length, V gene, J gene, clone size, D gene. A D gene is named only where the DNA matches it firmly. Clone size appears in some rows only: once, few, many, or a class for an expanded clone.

cdr3_aa: CASSQGIGVEQYF; cdr3_nt: TGCGCCAGCAGCCAAGGTATAGGCGTCGAGCAGTACTTC; cdr3_length: 13; v_call: TRBV5-1; j_call: TRBJ2-7; clone_size: few; d_call: NA
cdr3_aa: CASSLSGRGNYGYTF; cdr3_nt: TGTGCCAGCAGCCTAAGCGGGCGGGGAAACTATGGCTACACCTTC; cdr3_length: 15; v_call: TRBV27; j_call: TRBJ1-2; clone_size: NA; d_call: NA
cdr3_aa: CASSLGTGEAFF; cdr3_nt: TGTGCCAGCAGCCTCGGGACAGGCGAAGCTTTCTTT; cdr3_length: 12; v_call: TRBV13; j_call: TRBJ1-1; clone_size: few; d_call: TRBD1
cdr3_aa: CASTPRGHGGWPLHF; cdr3_nt: TGTGCCAGCACCCCGCGGGGTCACGGGGGTTGGCCCCTCCACTTT; cdr3_length: 15; v_call: TRBV6-6; j_call: TRBJ1-6; clone_size: NA; d_call: NA
cdr3_aa: CASSSPRGGGANEQFF; cdr3_nt: TGTGCCAGCAGCTCACCCCGGGGCGGGGGGGCCAATGAGCAGTTCTTC; cdr3_length: 16; v_call: TRBV11-2; j_call: TRBJ2-1; clone_size: few; d_call: TRBD2
cdr3_aa: CSVSEDRSEYEQYF; cdr3_nt: TGCAGCGTCTCCGAGGACAGGAGCGAGTACGAGCAGTACTTC; cdr3_length: 14; v_call: TRBV29-1; j_call: TRBJ2-7; clone_size: NA; d_call: TRBD1
cdr3_aa: CASSLTNSYNEQFF; cdr3_nt: TGTGCCAGCAGCTTAACGAACTCCTACAATGAGCAGTTCTTC; cdr3_length: 14; v_call: TRBV7-2; j_call: TRBJ2-1; clone_size: few; d_call: NA
cdr3_aa: CASSPPTTVAKNIQYF; cdr3_nt: TGTGCCAGCAGCCCTCCTACTACTGTAGCCAAAAACATTCAGTACTTC; cdr3_length: 16; v_call: TRBV5-4; j_call: TRBJ2-4; clone_size: NA; d_call: NA
cdr3_aa: CAWSEIAGGPEFF; cdr3_nt: TGTGCCTGGAGTGAAATAGCGGGGGGCCCTGAGTTCTTC; cdr3_length: 13; v_call: TRBV30; j_call: TRBJ2-1; clone_size: NA; d_call: TRBD2
cdr3_aa: CASSLGRGAGYEQYF; cdr3_nt: TGTGCCAGCAGCTTAGGCCGAGGGGCAGGCTACGAGCAGTACTTC; cdr3_length: 15; v_call: TRBV13; j_call: TRBJ2-7; clone_size: NA; d_call: NA
cdr3_aa: CASSLVLETDTQYF; cdr3_nt: TGTGCCAGCAGCTTGGTGTTAGAGACGGATACGCAGTATTTT; cdr3_length: 14; v_call: TRBV5-6; j_call: TRBJ2-3; clone_size: few; d_call: NA
cdr3_aa: CASSLEPGQNYGYTF; cdr3_nt: TGCGCCAGCAGCTTGGAACCGGGACAGAACTATGGCTACACCTTC; cdr3_length: 15; v_call: TRBV5-1; j_call: TRBJ1-2; clone_size: NA; d_call: TRBD1
cdr3_aa: CSATSPTYNEQFF; cdr3_nt: TGCAGCGCGACGTCCCCAACCTACAATGAGCAGTTCTTC; cdr3_length: 13; v_call: TRBV29-1; j_call: TRBJ2-1; clone_size: NA; d_call: NA
cdr3_aa: CSVEVGAGPGAFF; cdr3_nt: TGCAGCGTTGAAGTCGGGGCAGGCCCGGGGGCTTTCTTT; cdr3_length: 13; v_call: TRBV29-1; j_call: TRBJ1-1; clone_size: NA; d_call: NA
cdr3_aa: CSVGRYQETQYF; cdr3_nt: TGCAGCGTTGGACGGTACCAAGAGACCCAGTACTTC; cdr3_length: 12; v_call: TRBV29-1; j_call: TRBJ2-5; clone_size: NA; d_call: NA